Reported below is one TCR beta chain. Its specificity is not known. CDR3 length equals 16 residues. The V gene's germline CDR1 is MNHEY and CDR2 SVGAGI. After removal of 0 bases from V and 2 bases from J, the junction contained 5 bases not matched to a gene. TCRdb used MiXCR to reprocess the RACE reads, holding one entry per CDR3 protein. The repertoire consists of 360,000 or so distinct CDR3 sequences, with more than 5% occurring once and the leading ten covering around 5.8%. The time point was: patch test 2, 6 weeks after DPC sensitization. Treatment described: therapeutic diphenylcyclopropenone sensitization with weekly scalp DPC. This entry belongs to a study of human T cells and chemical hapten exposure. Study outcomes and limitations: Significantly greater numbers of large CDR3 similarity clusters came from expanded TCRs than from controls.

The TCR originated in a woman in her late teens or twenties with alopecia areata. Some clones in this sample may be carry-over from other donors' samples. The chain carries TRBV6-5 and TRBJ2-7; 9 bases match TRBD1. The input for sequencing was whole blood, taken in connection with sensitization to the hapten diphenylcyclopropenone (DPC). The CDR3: CASSYSRQGDTYEQYF. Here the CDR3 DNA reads TGTGCCAGCAGTTACTCACGACAGGGGGACACCTACGAGCAGTACTTC.